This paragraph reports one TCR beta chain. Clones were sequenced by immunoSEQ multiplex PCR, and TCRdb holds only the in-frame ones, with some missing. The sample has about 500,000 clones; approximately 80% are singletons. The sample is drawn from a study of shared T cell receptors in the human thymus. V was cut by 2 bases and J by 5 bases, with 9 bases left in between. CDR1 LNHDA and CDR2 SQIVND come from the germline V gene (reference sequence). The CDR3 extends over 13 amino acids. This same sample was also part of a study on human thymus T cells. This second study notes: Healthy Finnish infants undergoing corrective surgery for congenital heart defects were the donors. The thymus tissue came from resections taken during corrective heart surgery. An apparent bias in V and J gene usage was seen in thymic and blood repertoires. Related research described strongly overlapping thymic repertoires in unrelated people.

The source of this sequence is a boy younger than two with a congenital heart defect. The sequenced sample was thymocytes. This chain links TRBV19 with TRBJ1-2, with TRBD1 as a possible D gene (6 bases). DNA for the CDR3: TGTGCCAGTAGTATAAGGGGGGGGTATGGCTACACCTTC. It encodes CASSIRGGYGYTF.